These 28 T cell receptor beta chains originate from one sample sequenced in a study of T cells in Graves' hyperthyroidism and ophthalmopathy. Amplification yielded TCR beta CDR3 regions, with RNA transcripts as the source. Carried out on the TCR CDR3, a first-round RT-PCR used the HTBI primer set. From the multiplex PCR reads, TCRdb called clonotypes with MiXCR, one entry per CDR3 protein. This table has 45,000 or so distinct CDR3 sequences, around 45% appearing once. The sequencing sample was made of peripheral blood or thyroid tissue (not recorded which). These receptors all stem from a woman aged 45 to 65 with Graves' hyperthyroidism.

The chain joins TRBV2 to TRBJ1-5; TRBD1 might be the D (5 bases). The V and J ends lost 8 bases and 7 bases respectively, with 18 bases between them. This CDR3 has 14 amino acids. Per the germline V gene, CDR1 is SNHLY and CDR2 is FYNNEI. CDR3 in amino acids: CASAWDGRYQPQHF. Here the CDR3 DNA reads TGTGCCAGCGCGTGGGACGGCCGATACCAGCCCCAGCATTTT.

V and J are TRBV29-1 and TRBJ2-5; 10 nucleotides align to TRBD2. V shed 3 bases and J 3 bases; nucleotides not matched to a gene: 10. The CDR3 loop spans 16 amino acids. Germline V gene lookup returns CDR1 SQVTM and CDR2 ANQGSEA. The CDR3 sequence: CSVDGPAGGPEETQYF. In DNA form, the CDR3 reads TGCAGCGTTGATGGTCCAGCGGGAGGGCCGGAAGAGACCCAGTACTTC.

For this clonotype: Given a much more abundant clone one base away, this may be a read error. This rearrangement joins TRBV20-1 to TRBJ2-5, with D perhaps TRBD1 (7 bases). In germline, CDR1 is DFQATT, CDR2 SNEGSKA (reference sequence). The CDR3 is 16 residues long. The CDR3 loop reads CSAREVRDSSGEAQYF. In nucleotides, the CDR3 is TGCAGTGCTAGAGAAGTTCGGGACAGTTCGGGAGAGGCCCAGTACTTC.

This clonotype was recorded many times. This chain links TRBV9 with TRBJ2-7, with 7 bases fitting TRBD2. Losses at the gene ends were 3 bases for V and 5 bases for J; bases not matched to a gene: 11. Germline CDR1 reads SGDLS; CDR2 reads YYNGEE. The CDR3 covers 15 residues. CDR3 in DNA: TGTGCCAGCAGCGCCTCTCTGACTAGCCGCGACGAGCAGTACTTC. It yields the protein CASSASLTSRDEQYF.

This clonotype was detected ten times or more. The chain has TRBV20-1 and TRBJ1-4; perhaps TRBD1 as D (5 bases). The germline gives CDR1 DFQATT, CDR2 SNEGSKA (reference sequence). With 1 base removed from V and 3 bases from J, the gap between germline ends came to 9 bases. The CDR3 length is 14 residues. The CDR3 is CSARVRTPNEKLFF. CDR3 nucleotides: TGCAGTGCTAGAGTTAGGACACCTAATGAAAAACTGTTTTTT.

This clonotype was observed a single time. This chain uses TRBV7-9 with TRBJ1-1, with 7 bases identical to TRBD1. The CDR3 consists of 13 residues. CDR1 is SEHNR, CDR2 FQNEAQ, per germline (reference sequence). With 5 bases clipped from V and 6 bases from J, the junction kept 6 bases outside the gene matches. In DNA form, the CDR3 reads TGTGCCAGCAGCCAGGGGGACGGACCTGAAGCTTTCTTT. It specifies CASSQGDGPEAFF.

This clonotype was seen many times. V and J are TRBV6-6 and TRBJ2-5; D possibly corresponds to TRBD1 (5 bases). Germline V CDR1 and CDR2: MNHNY, SVGAGI (reference sequence). The ends were cut back, 5 bases at V and 4 bases at J, with 5 bases in the middle. This CDR3 spans 11 amino acids. In DNA form, the CDR3 reads TGTGCCAGCAGTAGGGGAGAGACCCAGTACTTC. Its translation: CASSRGETQYF.

This clonotype was recorded at least ten times. V is TRBV7-6 and J is TRBJ1-6; D might be TRBD1 (5 bases). Per the germline V gene, CDR1 is SGHVS and CDR2 is FNYEAQ. V was pared by 0 bases and J by 7 bases, with 10 bases between. The CDR3 totals 15 residues. In DNA form, the CDR3 reads TGTGCCAGCAGCTTAGCCCCAGGGAAAAATTCACCCCTCCACTTT. Protein product: CASSLAPGKNSPLHF. Full variable domain (missing parts from reference TRBV7-6 and TRBJ1-6): GAGVSQSPRYKVTKRGQDVALRCDPISGHVSLYWYRQALGQGPEFLTYFNYEAQQDKSGLPNDRFSAERPEGSISTLTIQRTEQRDSAMYRCASSLAPGKNSPLHFGNGTRLTVT.

This clonotype was counted ten times or more. The rearrangement links TRBV7-9 to TRBJ2-1, with D unclear. With 7 bases removed from V and 7 bases from J, the gap between germline ends came to 11 bases. CDR1 and CDR2 from the germline V gene are SEHNR and FQNEAQ (reference sequence). CDR3 length equals 12 residues. In nucleotides, the CDR3 is TGTGCCAGCACCAAAAGCAGGAATGAGCAGTTCTTC. As protein: CASTKSRNEQFF.

The J gene is TRBJ2-2, the V gene TRBV9, with 12 positions matching TRBD2. The CDR3 sequence is 17 residues long. V gave up 2 bases and J gave up 0 bases; unmatched junction bases: 2. The germline V gene has CDR1 SGDLS and CDR2 YYNGEE. In DNA form, the CDR3 reads TGTGCCAGCAGCGTGACTAGCGGGAGCGCGAACACCGGGGAGCTGTTTTTT. It codes for CASSVTSGSANTGELFF.

This clonotype was observed many times. The chain has TRBV7-9 and TRBJ1-5, with 7 bases aligning to TRBD1. Germline CDR1 SEHNR, CDR2 FQNEAQ (reference sequence). This CDR3 comprises 14 residues. Trimming removed 5 bases from V and 5 bases from J; junction bases left unmatched: 6. This CDR3 is CASSATGLDQPQHF. CDR3 bases: TGTGCCAGCAGCGCGACAGGGTTGGATCAGCCCCAGCATTTT.

V gene TRBV20-1 combines with J gene TRBJ2-7; 11 nucleotides line up with TRBD2. The CDR3 is 15 residues long. The V segment lost 4 bases and the J segment 2 bases; nucleotides outside the gene matches: 7. Germline lookup yields CDR1 DFQATT and CDR2 SNEGSKA (reference sequence). CDR3 sequence reads: CSAIAGTSGPYEQYF. The CDR3 coding sequence is TGCAGTGCTATTGCCGGGACTAGCGGCCCCTACGAGCAGTACTTC.

The chain is built from TRBV20-1 and TRBJ2-7; 13 bases map to TRBD2. CDR1 and CDR2 from the germline V gene are DFQATT and SNEGSKA (reference sequence). With 3 bases clipped from V and 7 bases from J, the junction kept 6 bases outside the gene matches. CDR3 size: 14 residues. As DNA, the CDR3 is TGCAGTGCTAGGGCCGGACTAGCGGGAGAAGAGCAGTACTTC. Amino acids: CSARAGLAGEEQYF.

The chain has TRBV6-6 and TRBJ1-2; TRBD1 agrees at 8 bases. The CDR3 is 15 residues long. In germline, CDR1 is MNHNY, CDR2 SVGAGI (reference sequence). With 5 bases clipped from V and 3 bases from J, the junction kept 8 bases outside the gene matches. In DNA, the CDR3 is TGTGCCAGCAGTGAAGTTGCAGGGGGCGACTATGGCTACACCTTC. Its translation is CASSEVAGGDYGYTF.

The V gene is TRBV20-1, the J gene TRBJ2-7; 12 nucleotides agree with TRBD2. This CDR3 is 14 amino acids long. V was pared by 4 bases and J by 4 bases, with 5 bases of the junction left unmatched. Germline loops: CDR1 DFQATT, CDR2 SNEGSKA (reference sequence). The CDR3, as DNA: TGCAGTGCTATGACTAGCGGGAGAGGTTACGAGCAGTACTTC. Protein product: CSAMTSGRGYEQYF.

There are many counts of this clonotype. This chain uses TRBV5-4 with TRBJ1-1; TRBD1 agrees at 7 bases. CDR3 length: 15 residues. CDR1 and CDR2 (germline): SGHNT, YYREEE (reference sequence). The J segment lost 1 base and the V segment lost 1 base, leaving 4 bases of the junction unmatched. The CDR3 DNA reads TGTGCCAGCAGCTTGCTGACAGGGCCGAACACTGAAGCTTTCTTT. Its translation is CASSLLTGPNTEAFF.

The CDR3 DNA is TGTGCCACCAGCAGGGAGATCGGTACAGGTGGATACGAGCAGTACTTC. It yields the protein CATSREIGTGGYEQYF. The V gene is TRBV15, the J gene TRBJ2-7; the D gene is possibly TRBD1 (5 bases). The CDR3 runs to 16 residues. V lost 3 bases, J lost 4 bases, and 19 bases lay in between. Germline loops: CDR1 LNHNV, CDR2 YYDKDF (reference sequence).

The chain recombines TRBV29-1 with TRBJ1-1; 7 bases agree with TRBD1. The CDR3 totals 15 residues. V dropped 7 bases and J dropped 1; count of bases not matched to a gene: 12. Germline assignment: CDR1 SQVTM and CDR2 ANQGSEA. The CDR3 spells CSAGTAATGNTEAFF. In nucleotides, the CDR3 is TGCAGCGCCGGGACAGCGGCAACGGGGAACACTGAAGCTTTCTTT.

In nucleotides, the CDR3 is TGTGCCAGCAGTCCCTGGAACGTGGAGACCCAGTACTTC. It codes for CASSPWNVETQYF. The genes are TRBV11-2 and TRBJ2-5; D ambiguous. The CDR3 has 13 residues. The germline CDR1 and CDR2 sequences are SGHAT and FQNNGV. Trimming stripped 6 bases from V and 5 bases from J, with 13 bases between.

The chain links TRBV7-8 to TRBJ2-7; 12 bases are shared with TRBD2. The germline V gene encodes CDR1 SGHVS and CDR2 FQNEAQ. The trim removed 3 bases at V and 10 bases at J, leaving 7 bases unmatched. CDR3 length: 14 amino acids. The CDR3 DNA sequence: TGTGCCAGCAGCTTGACTAGCGGGAGACTAAGACAGTACTTC. This translates into CASSLTSGRLRQYF.

This clonotype was seen just once. The CDR3 loop reads CASSVLTGWGNTEAFF. Here the CDR3 DNA reads TGTGCCAGCAGCGTCTTGACGGGGTGGGGGAACACTGAAGCTTTCTTT. The chain combines TRBV9 with TRBJ1-1, with D hard to call. The V and J ends lost 2 bases and 1 base respectively, with 15 bases between them. The CDR3 has 16 amino acids. CDR1 is SGDLS, CDR2 YYNGEE, per germline.

This clonotype showed up many times. This chain joins TRBV19 and TRBJ2-2; 9 bases fit TRBD1. CDR1 LNHDA and CDR2 SQIVND come from the germline V gene (reference sequence). V trimming: 7 bases; J trimming: 0 bases; junction bases outside the gene matches: 12. The CDR3 length is 18 residues. The chain's CDR3 is CASNPGQGVMANTGELFF. CDR3 in DNA: TGTGCCAGTAACCCGGGACAGGGTGTTATGGCGAACACCGGGGAGCTGTTTTTT.

Comment on this clonotype: One junction end does not reproduce the germline sequence, and a read error may be involved. This chain connects TRBV2 to TRBJ2-2; either TRBD1 or TRBD2 may fit D (5 bases each). The CDR3 totals 13 residues. Germline V gene lookup returns CDR1 SNHLY and CDR2 FYNNEI. The CDR3 nucleotides are TGTGTCAGCAGTCGGGACGAGACCGGGGAGCTGTTTTTC. Translation: CVSSRDETGELFF.

The chain combines TRBV2 with TRBJ2-7; 14 bases agree with TRBD2. The germline CDR1 and CDR2 sequences are SNHLY and FYNNEI. The CDR3 is 15 residues long. With V trimmed by 5 bases and J by 3 bases, 3 bases remained unmatched. CDR3 protein: CASSLGLAGGYEQYF. The CDR3 DNA reads as TGTGCCAGCAGTCTCGGACTAGCGGGAGGCTACGAGCAGTACTTC.

This clonotype appeared once. This likely comes from a read error, as the CDR3 has no conserved phenylalanine or tryptophan at its end. The DNA is omitted, as the CDR3 cannot be located on it reliably, and the CDR3 follows TCRdb's listing. The chain joins TRBV5-5 to TRBJ1-1. Germline V gene sequence: CDR1 SGHKS, CDR2 YYEKEE (reference sequence). With termini counted, the CDR3 has 13 amino acids. The CDR3: CASSFQAGTEALS.

The CDR3 coding sequence is TGTGCCAGCAGCTTGGTTCAGGTGCTGGTGCTGGGCTACACCTTC. Translation gives CASSLVQVLVLGYTF. The chain carries TRBV5-6 and TRBJ1-2; D not certain. Germline lookup yields CDR1 SGHDT and CDR2 YYEEEE. V lost 0 bases and J lost 8, with 17 bases in between. There are 15 residues in the CDR3.

The chain employs TRBV7-4 and TRBJ2-7; 7 positions agree with TRBD1. Unmatched junction bases numbered 10, after V lost 4 bases and J lost 4 bases. Germline V gene lookup returns CDR1 SGHVT and CDR2 SQSDAQ. The CDR3 has 15 residues. This chain's CDR3 is CASSYIHGQAYEQYF. CDR3 DNA: TGTGCCAGCAGCTATATCCACGGACAGGCGTACGAGCAGTACTTC.

V gene TRBV28 combines with J gene TRBJ2-5, with D perhaps TRBD1 or TRBD2 (6 bases each). The CDR3 consists of 13 residues. Germline CDR1 is MDHEN and CDR2 is SYDVKM. The germline V and J ends were trimmed by 6 bases and 9 bases, with 17 bases remaining between them. The CDR3 sequence: CASSRGLNQPQYF. In DNA form, the CDR3 reads TGTGCCAGCAGCCGGGGGCTCAATCAGCCCCAGTACTTC.